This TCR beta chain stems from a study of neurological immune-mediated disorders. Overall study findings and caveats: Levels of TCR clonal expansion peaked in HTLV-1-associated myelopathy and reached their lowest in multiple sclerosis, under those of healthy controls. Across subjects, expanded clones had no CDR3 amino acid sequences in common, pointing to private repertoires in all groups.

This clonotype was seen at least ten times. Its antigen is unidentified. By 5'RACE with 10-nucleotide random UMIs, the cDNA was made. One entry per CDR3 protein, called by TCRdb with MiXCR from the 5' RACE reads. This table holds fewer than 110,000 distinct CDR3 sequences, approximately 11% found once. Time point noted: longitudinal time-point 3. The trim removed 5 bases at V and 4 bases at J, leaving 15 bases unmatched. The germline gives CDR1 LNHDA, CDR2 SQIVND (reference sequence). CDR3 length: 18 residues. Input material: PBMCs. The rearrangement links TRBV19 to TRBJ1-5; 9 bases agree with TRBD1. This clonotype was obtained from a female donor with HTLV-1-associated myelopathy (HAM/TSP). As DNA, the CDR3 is TGTGCCAGTAGTCCAAATAAAATGGGACAGGGTGGTAATCAGCCCCAGCATTTT. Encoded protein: CASSPNKMGQGGNQPQHF.